The 20 T cell receptor beta chains given below trace back to one sample, sequenced in a study of T cell repertoires in cytomegalovirus infection. No antigen has been assigned to these receptors. MiXCR, applied by TCRdb to the reads, yields one record per CDR3 protein. This sample has about 310,000 distinct CDR3 sequences, with about 25% found just once. Sequencing used cultured PBMCs, obtained from culture after CMV antigen stimulation. The receptor source for this set is a human donor in good health (CMV status not recorded). Some clones in this sample may be carry-over from other donors' samples.

The chain combines TRBV4-1 with TRBJ1-2, with D possibly matching TRBD1 (5 bases). The length of the CDR3 is 15 residues. Deletions cut 5 bases from V and 0 bases from J, with 13 bases between. The V gene's germline CDR1 is MGHRA and CDR2 YSYEKL. CDR3 bases: TGCGCCAGCAGCTACTGGGACCAAGCTAACTATGGCTACACCTTC. This encodes CASSYWDQANYGYTF.

The V call is TRBV25-1, the J call TRBJ2-1; D is undetermined. With 2 bases removed from V and 0 bases from J, the gap between germline ends came to 5 bases. The germline V gene encodes CDR1 MGHDK and CDR2 SYGVNS. CDR3 length: 14 amino acids. The CDR3 is CASSERASYNEQFF. The CDR3 bases are TGTGCCAGCAGTGAACGGGCCTCCTACAATGAGCAGTTCTTC.

There are a few counts of this clonotype. In DNA, the CDR3 is TGCGCCAGCAGCTTGGGTCCGAACTCCTACGAGCAGTACGTC. It specifies CASSLGPNSYEQYV. The genes are TRBV5-1 and TRBJ2-7; no clear D gene. Between the trimmed V and J ends, which lost 0 bases and 0 bases, there was a span of 7 bases. The CDR3 covers 14 residues. Germline CDR1 and CDR2: SGHRS and YFSETQ.

This clonotype has more than one count but fewer than ten. The chain has TRBV29-1 and TRBJ2-1; TRBD2 aligns across 7 bases. The V and J ends lost 7 bases and 3 bases, in that order; junction bases with no gene match: 9. This CDR3 is 14 amino acids long. Germline CDR1 SQVTM, CDR2 ANQGSEA. The CDR3 loop reads CSDLVVAGYNEQFF. The CDR3 DNA reads TGCAGCGACCTCGTGGTAGCGGGCTACAATGAGCAGTTCTTC.

A remark on this clonotype: One junction end does not reproduce the germline sequence, and a read error may be involved. The chain uses TRBV6-9 and TRBJ2-4; 12 positions match TRBD2. The CDR3 totals 19 residues. Germline CDR1 reads MNHGY; CDR2 reads SVAAGI. CDR3 sequence: CASKDRDRGLAGPNYIQYF. The DNA for the CDR3 is TGCGCCAGCAAGGACCGGGACAGAGGACTAGCGGGACCCAATTACATTCAGTACTTC.

This clonotype was counted only a few times. The CDR3 DNA sequence: TGTGCCAGCAGTTACTATGGGGGGGGGCTTAGCAATCAGCCCCAGCATTTT. Translating it yields CASSYYGGGLSNQPQHF. The chain joins TRBV6-5 to TRBJ1-5, with D tentatively TRBD1 (6 bases). CDR1 and CDR2 from the germline V gene are MNHEY and SVGAGI. The V and J ends lost 1 base and 0 bases respectively, with 13 bases between them. The CDR3 extends over 17 amino acids.

The table lists this clonotype with a few counts. The chain is built from TRBV12-3 or TRBV12-4 and TRBJ2-6; D remains unclear. The CDR3 covers 17 residues. The V and J ends lost 2 bases and 0 bases respectively, with 11 bases between them. Here the CDR3 DNA reads TGTGCCAGCAGTTTATCGAGTATCGTCTCTGGGGCCAACGTCCTGACTTTC. Translating it yields CASSLSSIVSGANVLTF.

Only a few counts were recorded for this clonotype. The chain uses TRBV12-3 or TRBV12-4 and TRBJ2-2, with 9 bases fitting TRBD1. The V segment lost 7 bases and the J segment 4 bases; nucleotides outside the gene matches: 7. The CDR3 loop spans 15 amino acids. CDR3 protein: CASNPGTGITGELFF. The CDR3 DNA is TGTGCCAGCAACCCCGGGACAGGGATCACCGGGGAGCTGTTTTTT.

In regard to this clonotype: At one boundary the junction diverges from the germline segment, which might be a read error. The chain employs TRBV7-7 and TRBJ2-3; D perhaps matches TRBD1 (6 bases). Germline V CDR1 and CDR2: SSHAT, FNYEAQ (reference sequence). The CDR3 runs to 13 residues. The DNA for the CDR3 is TGTGCTAGCAGCTTAGACAGGTCCTATACGCAGTATTTT. Its translation: CASSLDRSYTQYF.

V and J are TRBV20-1 and TRBJ2-3; 8 positions match TRBD2. This CDR3 spans 16 amino acids. The germline V gene encodes CDR1 DFQATT and CDR2 SNEGSKA (reference sequence). The junction had 5 bases not matched to a gene; V was cut back by 0 bases and J by 0 bases. CDR3 sequence (DNA): TGCAGTGCTAGAGACCCAGCGGGAGCTAGCACAGATACGCAGTATTTT. Translating gives CSARDPAGASTDTQYF.

In this sample, this clonotype turned up once. The chain links TRBV12-3 or TRBV12-4 to TRBJ2-5; tentatively, D is TRBD1 or TRBD2 (6 bases each). V dropped 6 bases and J dropped 5 bases, with 16 bases sitting between them. The CDR3 has 14 amino acids. This chain's CDR3 is CASSRGTPRETQYF. CDR3 coding DNA: TGTGCCAGCAGCCGCGGGACACCAAGGGAGACCCAGTACTTC.

The chain links TRBV15 to TRBJ2-1; the D is unclear. The germline V gene has CDR1 LNHNV and CDR2 YYDKDF (reference sequence). The CDR3 is made up of 13 amino acids. V lost 3 bases to trimming and J lost 8 bases, with 11 bases between them. CDR3 region: CATSSGNSDEQFF. The CDR3 DNA follows: TGTGCCACCAGCAGTGGGAATTCAGATGAGCAGTTCTTC.

This clonotype showed up just a few times. The J gene is TRBJ2-1, the V gene TRBV7-9; a possible D gene is TRBD1 (6 bases). The CDR3 is 11 amino acids. Germline loops: CDR1 SEHNR, CDR2 FQNEAQ (reference sequence). V lost 6 bases and J 16 bases, leaving 16 bases between the germline ends. CDR3 protein: CASRSDRIKFF. In DNA, the CDR3 is TGTGCCAGCAGATCCGACAGGATTAAATTCTTC.

The chain recombines TRBV19 with TRBJ1-1; 10 nucleotides align to TRBD1. In germline, CDR1 is LNHDA, CDR2 SQIVND (reference sequence). V lost 0 bases, J lost 10 bases, and 5 bases stayed unmatched. The CDR3 is made up of 14 amino acids. The CDR3 sequence is CASSIDPTGGRAFF. DNA for the CDR3: TGTGCCAGTAGTATAGATCCGACAGGGGGCAGAGCTTTCTTT.

The gene calls are TRBV27 and TRBJ2-7; 8 nucleotides line up with TRBD1. After removal of 5 bases from V and 4 bases from J, the junction contained 7 bases not matched to a gene. The CDR3 sequence is 14 residues long. Germline V gene data show CDR1 as MNHEY and CDR2 as SMNVEV (reference sequence). The CDR3 sequence is CASSLQDRAYEQYF. The CDR3 DNA follows: TGTGCCAGCAGTCTCCAGGACAGGGCTTACGAGCAGTACTTC.

This CDR3 reads CASSSTSGSWNTQYF. The DNA of the CDR3 is TGTGCCAGCAGCTCCACTAGCGGGAGTTGGAATACGCAGTATTTT. The chain employs TRBV12-3 or TRBV12-4 and TRBJ2-3; 11 positions agree with TRBD2. Losses at the gene ends were 6 bases for V and 7 bases for J; bases not matched to a gene: 9. The CDR3 extends over 15 amino acids.

This clonotype was seen ten or more times. This chain connects TRBV7-2 to TRBJ1-5; D is unclear. CDR1 SGHTA and CDR2 FQGNSA come from the germline V gene. The V end lost 5 bases, the J end lost 2 bases, and 13 bases lay between the germline ends. This CDR3 has 15 residues. In DNA, the CDR3 is TGTGCCAGCAGCGTGTACAGTGGGGGCAATCAGCCCCAGCATTTT. Protein sequence: CASSVYSGGNQPQHF.

The chain joins TRBV18 to TRBJ2-1, with TRBD1 matching over 7 bases. Losses at the gene ends were 6 bases for V and 6 bases for J; bases not matched to a gene: 14. The CDR3 spans 16 residues. Germline CDR1 KGHSH, CDR2 LQKENI. The CDR3 loop is CASSPTGQWISNEQFF. In DNA, the CDR3 is TGTGCCAGCTCCCCAACGGGACAGTGGATTTCCAATGAGCAGTTCTTC.

The chain employs TRBV6-5 and TRBJ2-2; D uncertain. The germline gives CDR1 MNHEY, CDR2 SVGAGI. V lost 3 bases and J lost 5, with 13 bases in between. This CDR3 comprises 15 residues. The CDR3 region has the DNA TGTGCCAGCAGTTATCGGCAGAAAAGTACCGGGGAGCTGTTTTTT. It is translated as CASSYRQKSTGELFF.

This clonotype was picked up many times. The rearrangement links TRBV7-2 to TRBJ2-2; TRBD2 is a possible D gene (5 bases). Germline V gene sequence: CDR1 SGHTA, CDR2 FQGNSA. Between the trimmed V and J ends, which lost 5 bases and 2 bases, there was a span of 12 bases. This CDR3 is built from 15 residues. In DNA, the CDR3 is TGTGCCAGCAGCCCCGACTATCTTAACACCGGGGAGCTGTTTTTT. Protein: CASSPDYLNTGELFF. The complete variable domain, with remaining parts taken from reference TRBV7-2 and TRBJ2-2, reads GAGVSQSPSNKVTEKGKDVELRCDPISGHTALYWYRQSLGQGLEFLIYFQGNSAPDKSGLPSDRFSAERTGGSVSTLTIQRTQQEDSAVYLCASSPDYLNTGELFFGEGSRLTVL.